These 2 T cell receptor beta chains were all obtained from the same sample, sequenced in a study of T cells expressing NK-cell markers. One entry per CDR3 protein, without DNA, is what TCRdb gives after re-calling the 5' RACE reads. The specimen's table records 300,000 to 500,000 distinct CDR3 sequences. The sample was blood T cells: a sorted CD56 or NKG2C T cell subset, CD4+ or CD8+ T cells, or bulk PBMC T cells (not recorded which). These receptors were collected from a woman between 50 and 59 years old in good health.

The V call is TRBV5-1, the J call TRBJ1-4; the D call of TRBD1 rests on TCRdb alone, since no DNA is present to check it. The CDR3 is 16 residues long. Germline V gives CDR1 SGHRS, CDR2 YFSETQ. Here the CDR3 reads CASAPGTFATNEKLFF.

The V gene is TRBV5-1, the J gene TRBJ1-1; the TRBD1 assignment by TCRdb is unverifiable without DNA. There are 13 residues in the CDR3. Germline V gene lookup returns CDR1 SGHRS and CDR2 YFSETQ. The CDR3 sequence is CASSRQGRTEAFF.